A single T cell receptor beta chain is shown here with its context. These data are taken from a study of cytomegalovirus exposure and HLA in healthy donors. Germline CDR1 and CDR2: KGHSH and LQKENI. The CDR3 loop spans 15 amino acids. The germline V and J ends were trimmed by 2 bases and 7 bases, with 14 bases remaining between them. Use of 60 Vbeta and 13 Jbeta primers characterized the PCR. Repertoires were generated with immunoSEQ multiplex PCR, while TCRdb's copy carries only in-frame clones and drops some. The data hold 100,000 or so clones, with around 68% observed a single time. The sequence came from a man aged 50 to 59 in good health and CMV-seronegative. The source material was PBMCs. The V and J genes are TRBV18 and TRBJ1-4; no definite D call. For the CDR3, the DNA is TGTGCCAGCTCACCAAGGGAGGCCCTGGGTGAAAAACTGTTTTTT. Its protein is CASSPREALGEKLFF.